This entry lists 27 T cell receptor beta chains sequenced from one sample in a study of T cells in localized non-small cell lung cancer. TCRdb's copy holds only in-frame clones and misses some; the assay was immunoSEQ multiplex PCR. Of 3,200 or so clones in the sample, roughly 29% were seen once. Sequenced material: lung tumor tissue, taken before any cancer treatment. All receptors come from a man between 35 and 75 years old with stage III lung adenocarcinoma.

The chain carries TRBV28 and TRBJ2-3; D perhaps matches TRBD2 (6 bases). In germline, CDR1 is MDHEN, CDR2 SYDVKM. Trimming cost V 7 bases and J 5 bases, with 16 bases left between them. This CDR3 is built from 14 residues. The CDR3: CASTQEGPVDTQYF. CDR3 nucleotide sequence: TGTGCCAGCACCCAGGAGGGTCCAGTAGATACGCAGTATTTT.

The V gene is TRBV25-1, the J gene TRBJ2-3; perhaps TRBD1 as D (5 bases). CDR1 is MGHDK and CDR2 is SYGVNS in the germline V gene. V lost 9 bases and J lost 0, with 10 bases in between. The CDR3 length is 13 residues. The CDR3 loop is CASGHPSTDTQYF. CDR3 sequence (DNA): TGTGCCAGTGGACATCCGAGCACAGATACGCAGTATTTT.

This clone has only a few counts. The chain employs TRBV11-3 and TRBJ2-3; no clear D. The V gene lost 3 bases and the J gene lost 0 bases, with 10 bases spanning the gap. Germline loops: CDR1 SGHNT, CDR2 YENEEA. There are 15 residues in the CDR3. CDR3 coding DNA: TGTGCCAGCAGCTTTGCGGAAACTAGCACAGATACGCAGTATTTT. Amino acid sequence: CASSFAETSTDTQYF.

The chain has TRBV29-1 and TRBJ2-1, with a tentative D call TRBD2 (6 bases). From germline, CDR1 is SQVTM and CDR2 ANQGSEA. Trimming removed 4 bases from V and 8 bases from J, with 12 bases in between. CDR3 size: 12 residues. The chain's CDR3 is CSVGAGTHEQFF. DNA of the CDR3: TGCAGCGTTGGGGCGGGGACCCATGAGCAGTTCTTC.

This clone was seen only a few times. This sequence joins TRBV29-1 and TRBJ1-5; possible D gene TRBD1, 6 bases. There are 13 residues in the CDR3. CDR1 SQVTM and CDR2 ANQGSEA come from the germline V gene. V was shortened by 7 bases and J by 3 bases, with 13 bases between the two germline ends. CDR3 loop: CSAGGDNNQPQHF. In DNA, the CDR3 is TGCAGCGCGGGGGGGGACAACAATCAGCCCCAGCATTTT.

This clone has just a few counts. This chain connects TRBV10-3 to TRBJ1-5; D ambiguous. This CDR3 spans 12 amino acids. V lost 10 bases and J 4 bases, leaving 11 bases between the germline ends. Per the germline V gene, CDR1 is ENHRY and CDR2 is SYGVKD. The CDR3 nucleotides are TGTGCCACAAGGAGAGGGAATCAGCCCCAGCATTTT. Translating it yields CATRRGNQPQHF.

This clone occurred a few times. CDR3 sequence (DNA): TGTGCCAGCAGCTTATCAGGTAGCAATCAGCCCCAGCATTTT. Amino acids: CASSLSGSNQPQHF. J is TRBJ1-5 and V is TRBV11-3, with unresolved D. CDR1 and CDR2 (germline): SGHNT, YENEEA. V lost 2 bases to trimming and J lost 0 bases, with 5 bases between them. This CDR3 contains 14 residues.

The chain uses TRBV28 and TRBJ1-5, with D possibly matching TRBD1 (5 bases). In germline, CDR1 is MDHEN, CDR2 SYDVKM. The CDR3 consists of 14 residues. Trimming cost V 1 base and J 6 bases, with 10 bases left between them. For the CDR3, the DNA is TGTGCCAGCAGTTTATACGGGGACGGTCAGCCCCAGCATTTT. It specifies CASSLYGDGQPQHF.

V is TRBV6-8 and J is TRBJ2-2; D is perhaps TRBD2 (6 bases). Germline V lookup: CDR1 MNHGY, CDR2 SAAAGT. The CDR3 sequence is 15 residues long. The V and J ends lost 6 bases and 7 bases respectively, with 18 bases between them. CDR3 nucleotides: TGTGCCAGCAGCGAATCAGGCGGGGATGGCGGGGAGCTGTTTTTT. Translation: CASSESGGDGGELFF.

This clone occurred a few times. The V gene is TRBV6-8, the J gene TRBJ2-6; 12 bases map to TRBD2. Germline CDR1 is MNHGY and CDR2 is SAAAGT. The CDR3 consists of 17 residues. J was trimmed by 0 bases and V by 7 bases; bases with no gene match: 4. The CDR3 DNA reads TGTGCCAGCAAAGGACTAGCGGGGTTCTCTGGGGCCAACGTCCTGACTTTC. It specifies CASKGLAGFSGANVLTF.

V gene TRBV11-3 combines with J gene TRBJ1-5, with 8 positions matching TRBD1. This CDR3 region has 15 residues. Trimming at V came to 5 bases and at J to 2 bases, leaving 5 bases not matched to a gene. The germline CDR1 and CDR2 sequences are SGHNT and YENEEA. CDR3 sequence: CASSTQGGGNQPQHF. The CDR3, as DNA: TGTGCCAGCAGCACACAGGGGGGAGGCAATCAGCCCCAGCATTTT.

This chain connects TRBV5-1 to TRBJ2-7; 11 positions match TRBD2. V gave up 4 bases and J gave up 5 bases; unmatched junction bases: 17. This CDR3 is 18 amino acids long. From germline, CDR1 is SGHRS and CDR2 YFSETQ. The CDR3 is CASSQIDMGLAEGHEQYF. The CDR3 DNA is TGCGCCAGCAGCCAGATAGACATGGGACTAGCGGAAGGCCACGAGCAGTACTTC.

This rearrangement joins TRBV19 to TRBJ2-2; TRBD2 agrees at 7 bases. The CDR3 covers 13 residues. Trimming cost V 7 bases and J 5 bases; bases outside gene matches: 4. Looked up from germline, CDR1 is LNHDA and CDR2 is SQIVND (reference sequence). The CDR3 bases are TGTGCCAGTACGGGGAGGGTAACCGGGGAGCTGTTTTTT. Its translation: CASTGRVTGELFF.

This clone is termed medium-sized. The V call is TRBV28, the J call TRBJ2-7, with D maybe TRBD2 (5 bases). This CDR3 has 14 amino acids. V was shortened by 6 bases and J by 3 bases, with 15 bases between the two germline ends. Per the germline V gene, CDR1 is MDHEN and CDR2 is SYDVKM. The CDR3 loop reads CASRRPGIVYEQYF. The DNA for the CDR3 is TGTGCCAGCAGGCGGCCGGGGATCGTCTACGAGCAGTACTTC.

This clone was found once. V and J are TRBV5-1 and TRBJ2-6; D is possibly TRBD2 (6 bases). Germline CDR1 and CDR2: SGHRS and YFSETQ. CDR3 length: 14 residues. Trimming removed 5 bases from V and 2 bases from J, with 8 bases in between. The CDR3 region has the DNA TGCGCCAGCAGTTGGGGGGCTGGGGCCAACGTCCTGACTTTC. This codes for CASSWGAGANVLTF.

The chain couples TRBV5-1 to TRBJ1-6; 9 bases map to TRBD1. Germline CDR1 SGHRS, CDR2 YFSETQ. The CDR3 runs 16 residues. Losses at the gene ends were 4 bases for V and 5 bases for J; bases not matched to a gene: 7. The CDR3 protein is CASSLGTGNHNSPLHF. The CDR3 DNA sequence: TGCGCCAGCAGCCTTGGGACAGGGAACCATAATTCACCCCTCCACTTT.

This chain links TRBV28 with TRBJ2-1; TRBD1 might be the D (6 bases). The germline V gene encodes CDR1 MDHEN and CDR2 SYDVKM. This CDR3 spans 15 amino acids. V lost 4 bases and J 7 bases, leaving 17 bases between the germline ends. The CDR3 region is CASSSAEDRINEQFF. In DNA form, the CDR3 reads TGTGCCAGCAGTTCCGCCGAAGACAGGATTAATGAGCAGTTCTTC. Drawing the rest from reference TRBV28 and TRBJ2-1, the complete variable domain is DVKVTQSSRYLVKRTGEKVFLECVQDMDHENMFWYRQDPGLGLRLIYFSYDVKMKEKGDIPEGYSVSREKKERFSLILESASTNQTSMYLCASSSAEDRINEQFFGPGTRLTVL.

This chain links TRBV28 with TRBJ2-4; 7 bases fit TRBD2. The germline CDR1 and CDR2 sequences are MDHEN and SYDVKM. The V and J ends lost 6 bases and 7 bases, in that order; junction bases with no gene match: 9. The CDR3 runs to 14 residues. The CDR3 protein is CASRAPGGVNIQYF. CDR3 bases: TGTGCCAGCAGGGCCCCGGGGGGAGTTAACATTCAGTACTTC.

V and J are TRBV19 and TRBJ2-2; possibly TRBD1 for D (6 bases). CDR1 LNHDA and CDR2 SQIVND come from the germline V gene (reference sequence). Deletions cut 7 bases from V and 5 bases from J, with 14 bases between. The CDR3 has 14 residues. The CDR3 sequence is CASIRGGVTGELFF. The CDR3 region has the DNA TGTGCCAGTATTAGAGGGGGTGTTACCGGGGAGCTGTTTTTT.

This chain links TRBV11-3 with TRBJ2-2; perhaps TRBD2 as D (5 bases). The V gene lost 0 bases and the J gene lost 8 bases, with 13 bases spanning the gap. Germline V gene data show CDR1 as SGHNT and CDR2 as YENEEA. The CDR3 contains 15 residues. DNA of the CDR3: TGTGCCAGCAGCTTAGACGGTAGCCTAGCTGGGGAGCTGTTTTTT. Translating gives CASSLDGSLAGELFF.

The chain uses TRBV28 and TRBJ1-2; no clear D. Trimming shortened V by 3 bases and J by 0 bases, and 11 bases separated the two germline ends. The germline V gene encodes CDR1 MDHEN and CDR2 SYDVKM. The CDR3 covers 15 residues. This CDR3 reads CASSLWQDPNYGYTF. The CDR3 DNA sequence: TGTGCCAGCAGTTTGTGGCAGGACCCTAACTATGGCTACACCTTC.

The chain links TRBV28 to TRBJ1-4; the D is unclear. The V gene lost 4 bases and the J gene lost 8 bases, with 17 bases spanning the gap. CDR3 length: 15 residues. Germline CDR1 reads MDHEN; CDR2 reads SYDVKM. Written as DNA, the CDR3 is TGTGCCAGCAGTTGGATTGGGGAGAGAGGGGAAAAACTGTTTTTT. The encoded protein is CASSWIGERGEKLFF.

The chain carries TRBV19 and TRBJ2-2, with TRBD1 matching 9 bases. Per germline, CDR1 LNHDA and CDR2 SQIVND (reference sequence). The junction had 6 bases not matched to a gene; V was cut back by 7 bases and J by 6 bases. The CDR3 has 14 amino acids. The CDR3 spells CASKRDRDAGELFF. As DNA, the CDR3 is TGTGCCAGTAAAAGGGACAGGGACGCCGGGGAGCTGTTTTTT.

The V and J genes are TRBV5-1 and TRBJ1-2; possible D gene TRBD1, 6 bases. Trimming stripped 2 bases from V and 2 bases from J, with 10 bases between. The CDR3 extends over 14 amino acids. The V gene's germline CDR1 is SGHRS and CDR2 YFSETQ. CDR3 residues: CASSFGQGNYGYTF. CDR3 nucleotide sequence: TGCGCCAGCAGCTTCGGGCAGGGGAACTATGGCTACACCTTC.

This clone was counted between two and nine times. The gene calls are TRBV9 and TRBJ2-3, with 10 bases that match TRBD2. The CDR3 runs to 15 residues. V was clipped by 5 bases and J by 4 bases; unmatched bases: 7. The germline V gene has CDR1 SGDLS and CDR2 YYNGEE. CDR3: CASSAVSGGSDTQYF. The CDR3 nucleotides are TGTGCCAGCAGTGCGGTTAGCGGGGGGTCAGATACGCAGTATTTT.

The genes are TRBV29-1 and TRBJ2-3, with D maybe TRBD2 (5 bases). The CDR3 consists of 14 residues. V shed 7 bases and J shed 4 bases, with 18 bases lying between them. The germline V gene has CDR1 SQVTM and CDR2 ANQGSEA. The CDR3 region has the DNA TGCAGCGCCGCACTAGTCCTCCCCCCAGATACGCAGTATTTT. The encoded protein is CSAALVLPPDTQYF.

This rearrangement joins TRBV1 to TRBJ2-2; the D segment call TRBD1 is taken from the table without a DNA check. TRBV1 is a known pseudogene. The CDR3 length is 15 residues. CDR3 in amino acids: CASSQQGVATGELFF. The DNA for the CDR3 is TGCGCCAGCAGCCAGCAGGGTGTGGCGACCGGGGAGCTGTTTTTT.